The rows below give T cell receptor beta chains drawn from one sample of a study of blood T cell repertoires in COVID-19. The data were produced by immunoSEQ multiplex PCR, yet TCRdb's version contains in-frame clones alone and is incomplete. The data hold approximately 150,000 clones, with around 90% observed a single time. The sequencing sample was made of peripheral blood. These receptors all come from a human donor in a cohort sampled during active COVID-19. Both conserved end residues are trimmed from each CDR3. Size is stated for part of the rows, as once, few or many counts, or as a class when the clone is expanded.

CDR3 protein: ASSLTGSEQY; J gene: TRBJ2-7; V gene: TRBV5-6; clone size: -
CDR3 protein: ASSSPGLSYNEQF; J gene: TRBJ2-1; V gene: TRBV7-8; clone size: -
CDR3 protein: ATGENYGYT; J gene: TRBJ1-2; V gene: TRBV10-2; clone size: -
CDR3 protein: ASSSPRGLIRYEQY; J gene: TRBJ2-7; V gene: TRBV27; clone size: -
CDR3 protein: ASSVGQGDTEAF; J gene: TRBJ1-1; V gene: TRBV5-1; clone size: -
CDR3 protein: ASSLQGFPGYT; J gene: TRBJ1-2; V gene: TRBV19; clone size: -
CDR3 protein: SAHRDTEAF; J gene: TRBJ1-1; V gene: TRBV20-1; clone size: -
CDR3 protein: ASSPTGVWNEQF; J gene: TRBJ2-1; V gene: TRBV5-6; clone size: -
CDR3 protein: ASSFRSGWEKLF; J gene: TRBJ1-4; V gene: TRBV27; clone size: few
CDR3 protein: ASSDTAGLGPQH; J gene: TRBJ1-5; V gene: TRBV10-2; clone size: -
CDR3 protein: ASSVVQAGELF; J gene: TRBJ2-2; V gene: TRBV9; clone size: -
CDR3 protein: ASSDRNQPQH; J gene: TRBJ1-5; V gene: TRBV2; clone size: -
CDR3 protein: ASTTRREQF; J gene: TRBJ2-1; V gene: TRBV27; clone size: -
CDR3 protein: ASSRILAGGTDTQY; J gene: TRBJ2-3; V gene: TRBV4-1; clone size: -
CDR3 protein: ASSTPETGDYGYT; J gene: TRBJ1-2; V gene: TRBV27; clone size: -
CDR3 protein: ASRPPGVNEQF; J gene: TRBJ2-1; V gene: TRBV12-3/TRBV12-4; clone size: -
CDR3 protein: ASSILKGQGASSETQY; J gene: TRBJ2-5; V gene: TRBV19; clone size: -
CDR3 protein: SVMDRPLANYGYT; J gene: TRBJ1-2; V gene: TRBV29-1; clone size: -
CDR3 protein: ASSLSGIAVGETQY; J gene: TRBJ2-5; V gene: TRBV7-3; clone size: -
CDR3 protein: ASSILAGVQETQY; J gene: TRBJ2-5; V gene: TRBV6-5; clone size: -
CDR3 protein: ASSLAGGANYGYT; J gene: TRBJ1-2; V gene: TRBV7-2; clone size: -
CDR3 protein: ASSFLNTGSGNTIY; J gene: TRBJ1-3; V gene: TRBV7-9; clone size: -
CDR3 protein: ASSPGLAGGLSSYEQY; J gene: TRBJ2-7; V gene: TRBV18; clone size: -
CDR3 protein: ASSAGLAGTETQY; J gene: TRBJ2-5; V gene: TRBV9; clone size: -
CDR3 protein: ASSPTGDEKLF; J gene: TRBJ1-4; V gene: TRBV3-1/TRBV3-2; clone size: -
CDR3 protein: ATEQGYTEAF; J gene: TRBJ1-1; V gene: TRBV6-6; clone size: -
CDR3 protein: ASSAPGQGTDTQY; J gene: TRBJ2-3; V gene: TRBV7-2; clone size: -
CDR3 protein: ASSPTATNEKLF; J gene: TRBJ1-4; V gene: TRBV6-4; clone size: -
CDR3 protein: ASRESGVYNEQF; J gene: TRBJ2-1; V gene: TRBV2; clone size: -
CDR3 protein: ASSHHWTEEQETQY; J gene: TRBJ2-5; V gene: TRBV4-2; clone size: -
CDR3 protein: SASGAGGSTDTQY; J gene: TRBJ2-3; V gene: TRBV20-1; clone size: -
CDR3 protein: ASSYSSPKLNEQF; J gene: TRBJ2-1; V gene: TRBV6-5; clone size: -
CDR3 protein: ASSAGQGETQY; J gene: TRBJ2-5; V gene: TRBV5-1; clone size: -
CDR3 protein: ASSETRFEQY; J gene: TRBJ2-7; V gene: TRBV6-1; clone size: -
CDR3 protein: ASSQDTTNEKLF; J gene: TRBJ1-4; V gene: TRBV4-2; clone size: once